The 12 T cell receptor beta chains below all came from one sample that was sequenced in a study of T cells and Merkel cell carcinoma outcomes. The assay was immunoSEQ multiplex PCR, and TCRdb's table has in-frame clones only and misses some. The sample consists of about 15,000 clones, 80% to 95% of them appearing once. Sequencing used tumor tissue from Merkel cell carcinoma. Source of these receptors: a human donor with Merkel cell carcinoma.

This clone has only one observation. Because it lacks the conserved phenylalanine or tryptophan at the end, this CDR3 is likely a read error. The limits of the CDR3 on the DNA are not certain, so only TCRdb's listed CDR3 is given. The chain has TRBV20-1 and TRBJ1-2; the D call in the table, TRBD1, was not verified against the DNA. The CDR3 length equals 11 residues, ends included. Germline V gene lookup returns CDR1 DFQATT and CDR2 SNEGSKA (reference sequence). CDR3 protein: CSARKGSQVSL.

This CDR3 is CASSPQNTEAFF. Here the CDR3 DNA reads TGTGCCAGCTCACCCCAGAACACTGAAGCTTTCTTT. J is TRBJ1-1 and V is TRBV18; the D is unclear. Trimming cost V 3 bases and J 1 base, with 3 bases left between them. The CDR3 has 12 residues. In germline, CDR1 is KGHSH, CDR2 LQKENI.

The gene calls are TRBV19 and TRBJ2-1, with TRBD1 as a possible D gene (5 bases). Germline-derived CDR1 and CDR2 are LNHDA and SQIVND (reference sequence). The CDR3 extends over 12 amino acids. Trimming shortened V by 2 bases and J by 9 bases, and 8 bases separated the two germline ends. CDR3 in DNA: TGTGCCAGTAGTATATTCCAGGGTGAGCAGTTCTTC. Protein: CASSIFQGEQFF.

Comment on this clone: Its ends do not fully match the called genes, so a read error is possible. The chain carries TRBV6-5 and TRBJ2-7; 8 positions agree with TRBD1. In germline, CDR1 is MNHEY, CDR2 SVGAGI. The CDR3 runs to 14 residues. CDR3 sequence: CTSSQNPFQGAQYF. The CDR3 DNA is TGTACCAGCAGCCAAAACCCTTTCCAGGGGGCGCAATACTTC.

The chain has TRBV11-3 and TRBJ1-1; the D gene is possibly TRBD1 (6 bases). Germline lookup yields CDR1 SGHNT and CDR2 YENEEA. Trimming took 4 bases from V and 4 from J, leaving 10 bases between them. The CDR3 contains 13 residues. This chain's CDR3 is CASSSTGTTEAFF. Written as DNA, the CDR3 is TGTGCCAGCAGCTCAACAGGGACCACTGAAGCTTTCTTT.

CDR3 region: CASSQGDGPYEQYF. The CDR3 DNA reads TGCGCCAGCAGCCAAGGGGACGGGCCCTACGAGCAGTACTTC. The chain links TRBV5-1 to TRBJ2-7; D could derive from TRBD1 or TRBD2 (5 bases each). Per the germline V gene, CDR1 is SGHRS and CDR2 is YFSETQ. The V and J ends lost 4 bases and 2 bases respectively, with 13 bases between them. The CDR3 contains 14 residues. Full variable domain (rest looked up from reference TRBV5-1 and TRBJ2-7): KAGVTQTPRYLIKTRGQQVTLSCSPISGHRSVSWYQQTPGQGLQFLFEYFSETQRNKGNFPGRFSGRQFSNSRSEMNVSTLELGDSALYLCASSQGDGPYEQYFGPGTRLTVT.

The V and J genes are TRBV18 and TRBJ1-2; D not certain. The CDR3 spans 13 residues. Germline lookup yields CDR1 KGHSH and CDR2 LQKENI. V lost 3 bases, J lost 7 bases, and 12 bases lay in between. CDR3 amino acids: CASSPRLEAGYTF. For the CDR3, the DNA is TGTGCCAGCTCACCGAGGCTCGAGGCTGGCTACACCTTC.

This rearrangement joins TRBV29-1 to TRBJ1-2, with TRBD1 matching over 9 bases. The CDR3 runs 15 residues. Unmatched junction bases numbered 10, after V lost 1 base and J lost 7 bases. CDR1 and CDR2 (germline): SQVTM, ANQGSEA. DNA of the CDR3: TGCAGCGTTGAAGGGTGGGACAGGGTCTATCGTGGCTACACCTTC. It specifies CSVEGWDRVYRGYTF.

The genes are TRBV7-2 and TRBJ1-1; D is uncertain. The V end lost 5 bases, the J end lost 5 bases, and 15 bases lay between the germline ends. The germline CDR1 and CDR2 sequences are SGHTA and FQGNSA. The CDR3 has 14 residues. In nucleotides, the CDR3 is TGTGCCAGCAGCCTAACGTCGTACCGAACTGAAGCTTTCTTT. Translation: CASSLTSYRTEAFF.

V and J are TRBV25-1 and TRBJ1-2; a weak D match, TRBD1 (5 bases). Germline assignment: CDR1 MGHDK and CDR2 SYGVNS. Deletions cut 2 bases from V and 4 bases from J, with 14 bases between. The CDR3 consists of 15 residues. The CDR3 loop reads CASSEGDRLLYGYTF. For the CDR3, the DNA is TGTGCCAGCAGTGAAGGGGACCGACTCCTCTATGGCTACACCTTC.

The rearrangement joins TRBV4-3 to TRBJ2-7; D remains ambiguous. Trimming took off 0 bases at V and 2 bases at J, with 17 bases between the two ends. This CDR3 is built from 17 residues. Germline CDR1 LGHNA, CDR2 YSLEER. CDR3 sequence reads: CASSQDEGQFSPYEQYF. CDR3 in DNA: TGCGCCAGCAGCCAAGATGAAGGGCAGTTTTCCCCCTACGAGCAGTACTTC.

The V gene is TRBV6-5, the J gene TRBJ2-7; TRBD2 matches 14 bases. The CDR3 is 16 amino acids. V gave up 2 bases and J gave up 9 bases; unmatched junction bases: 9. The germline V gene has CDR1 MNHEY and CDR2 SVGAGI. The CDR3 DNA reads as TGTGCCAGCAGTTACCTTCCGACTAGCGGGAGGGCCGTGCAGTACTTC. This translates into CASSYLPTSGRAVQYF.